This T cell receptor beta chain was sequenced in a study of CD8 T cells in ankylosing spondylitis. General study points: Disease-associated clones were CD8+ and fairly uncommon in peripheral blood.

Germline V gives CDR1 ENHRY, CDR2 SYGVKD. Trimming pared 7 bases from V and 7 bases from J, leaving 17 bases between. The CDR3 length is 14 residues. With molecular barcodes, quantitative 5'-RACE was used to make the TCR beta libraries. TCRdb recomputed calls from the 5' RACE reads with MiXCR, one row per CDR3 protein. The sample lists approximately 290,000 distinct CDR3 sequences; about a fifth were seen once. This clonotype was observed once. As yet, its antigen is unknown. The sequencing input was blood, either unsorted or a sorted T cell fraction (not recorded which). The receptor was derived from a female donor with ankylosing spondylitis or in good health (not recorded which). The V and J genes are TRBV10-3 and TRBJ2-1; tentatively, D is TRBD2 (6 bases). The CDR3 nucleotides are TGTGCCATCACTGGCGGCGGGAATCGTAATGAGCAGTTCTTC. Residues: CAITGGGNRNEQFF.